This is a list of T cell receptor beta chains from one sample in a study of blood T cell repertoires in COVID-19. Profiling relied on immunoSEQ multiplex PCR, and the TCRdb table lists in-frame clones only, not all of them. The sample has approximately 100,000 clones, roughly two thirds seen once; the top ten hold less than 6.5%. Material for sequencing was peripheral blood. Receptors were obtained from a man aged 80 or over with acute or convalescent COVID-19. Both conserved end residues are part of each CDR3. The order of the fields is D gene, J gene, V gene, clone size, CDR3 DNA, CDR3 protein. D genes are given only for firm matches. Expanded clones get a size class; other rows say once, few or many, or leave the size out.

TRBD1 TRBJ2-1 TRBV7-9 few TGTGCCAGCAGCTCTGGTCCCGGGACAGCCTCCTACAATGAGCAGTTCTTC CASSSGPGTASYNEQFF
- TRBJ1-4 TRBV2 few TGTGCCAGCAGGATGGCGGGAGCTAATGAAAAACTGTTTTTT CASRMAGANEKLFF
- TRBJ1-1 TRBV5-8 - TGTGCCAGCAGCTTGCTCTCTAGCATGGCTTTCTTT CASSLLSSMAFF
TRBD1 TRBJ1-4 TRBV14 - TGTGCCAGCAGCCGCGGACCCACAGGGGCGGTTGGTGAAAAACTGTTTTTT CASSRGPTGAVGEKLFF
- TRBJ1-1 TRBV2 - TGTGCCAGCAGTGAAAAGCTTGAAGCTTTCTTT CASSEKLEAFF
- TRBJ2-2 TRBV10-2 - TGCGCCAGCAGTGGAGCGATAGTAGAGCTGTTTTTT CASSGAIVELFF
- TRBJ1-4 TRBV11-2 - TGTGCCAGCAGCTTAGCCCGAACCCGGCACGGGGATGAAAAACTGTTTTTT CASSLARTRHGDEKLFF
TRBD2 TRBJ2-3 TRBV11-2 - TGTGCCAGCAGCTCATCGTTATTGAGACTAGCTGCGTATGATACGCAGTATTTT CASSSSLLRLAAYDTQYF
TRBD2 TRBJ2-1 TRBV19 - TGTGCCAGTACCATCGGTAGACTAGCAGGCTCCTACAATGAGCAGTTCTTC CASTIGRLAGSYNEQFF
- TRBJ1-3 TRBV11-2 - TGTGCCAGCAGCGTTGATAACTACTCTGGAAACACCATATATTTT CASSVDNYSGNTIYF
- TRBJ1-2 TRBV29-1 - TGCAGCGCCACTACCAAAAACTATGGCTACACCTTC CSATTKNYGYTF
- TRBJ2-7 TRBV28 few TGTGCCAGCATTAGGAGCGGTCAAAACGAGCAGTACTTC CASIRSGQNEQYF
TRBD2 TRBJ2-1 TRBV9 few TGTGCCAGCACCCCCACTAGCGGCTACAATGAGCAGTTCTTC CASTPTSGYNEQFF
- TRBJ2-3 TRBV29-1 - TGCAGCGTTGAGGGAGGCAGGGGGGCAGATACGCAGTATTTT CSVEGGRGADTQYF
- TRBJ1-6 TRBV19 - TGTGCCAGTAGCCCACAGGATACGTATTCACCCCTCCACTTT CASSPQDTYSPLHF
TRBD1 TRBJ1-4 TRBV29-1 - TGCAGCGTACGACAGGGGGTCACTAATGAAAAACTGTTTTTT CSVRQGVTNEKLFF
TRBD1 TRBJ1-2 TRBV30 few TGTGCCTGGAGTGTAGGGTCGCGACAGGGGAGTTATGGCTACACCTTC CAWSVGSRQGSYGYTF
- TRBJ1-2 TRBV18 - TGTGCCAGCTCACTCACAGGGTACTATGGCTACACCTTC CASSLTGYYGYTF
TRBD2 TRBJ2-7 TRBV7-7 - TGTGCTAGCAGCCCTGGGACTAGCGGGAAGTACGAGCAGTACTTC CASSPGTSGKYEQYF
TRBD2 TRBJ2-7 TRBV20-1 - TGCAGTGGTTTGCGGGAGAACGAGCAGTACTTC CSGLRENEQYF
- TRBJ2-3 TRBV11-2 - TGTGCCAGCAGCTTAGAGAGCGGGACGCAGTATTTT CASSLESGTQYF
TRBD2 TRBJ2-1 TRBV18 once TGTGCCAGCTCACCAGTCTTCCAGCGGGAGTTTTCCAATGAGCAGTTCTTC CASSPVFQREFSNEQFF
- TRBJ2-5 TRBV5-1 many TGCGCCAGCAGCTTGGCCCAGGGGGGCCAAGAGACCCAGTACTTC CASSLAQGGQETQYF
- TRBJ1-1 TRBV6-5 few TGTGCCACCCGAAACCAAGGGGGCACTGAAGCTTTCTTT CATRNQGGTEAFF
TRBD2 TRBJ2-7 TRBV29-1 many TGCAGCGTTGAGGCTAGCGGGAACTCCTACGAGCAGTACTTC CSVEASGNSYEQYF
- TRBJ2-3 TRBV7-9 few TGTGCCAGCAGCTCCGTAGATACGCAGTATTTT CASSSVDTQYF
TRBD2 TRBJ2-2 TRBV2 - TGTGCCAGCAGCCGGCTAGCGGGAGTTACCGGGGAGCTGTTTTTT CASSRLAGVTGELFF
- TRBJ1-1 TRBV30 - TGTGCCTGGAGTCAACAACAGAACACTGAAGCTTTCTTT CAWSQQQNTEAFF